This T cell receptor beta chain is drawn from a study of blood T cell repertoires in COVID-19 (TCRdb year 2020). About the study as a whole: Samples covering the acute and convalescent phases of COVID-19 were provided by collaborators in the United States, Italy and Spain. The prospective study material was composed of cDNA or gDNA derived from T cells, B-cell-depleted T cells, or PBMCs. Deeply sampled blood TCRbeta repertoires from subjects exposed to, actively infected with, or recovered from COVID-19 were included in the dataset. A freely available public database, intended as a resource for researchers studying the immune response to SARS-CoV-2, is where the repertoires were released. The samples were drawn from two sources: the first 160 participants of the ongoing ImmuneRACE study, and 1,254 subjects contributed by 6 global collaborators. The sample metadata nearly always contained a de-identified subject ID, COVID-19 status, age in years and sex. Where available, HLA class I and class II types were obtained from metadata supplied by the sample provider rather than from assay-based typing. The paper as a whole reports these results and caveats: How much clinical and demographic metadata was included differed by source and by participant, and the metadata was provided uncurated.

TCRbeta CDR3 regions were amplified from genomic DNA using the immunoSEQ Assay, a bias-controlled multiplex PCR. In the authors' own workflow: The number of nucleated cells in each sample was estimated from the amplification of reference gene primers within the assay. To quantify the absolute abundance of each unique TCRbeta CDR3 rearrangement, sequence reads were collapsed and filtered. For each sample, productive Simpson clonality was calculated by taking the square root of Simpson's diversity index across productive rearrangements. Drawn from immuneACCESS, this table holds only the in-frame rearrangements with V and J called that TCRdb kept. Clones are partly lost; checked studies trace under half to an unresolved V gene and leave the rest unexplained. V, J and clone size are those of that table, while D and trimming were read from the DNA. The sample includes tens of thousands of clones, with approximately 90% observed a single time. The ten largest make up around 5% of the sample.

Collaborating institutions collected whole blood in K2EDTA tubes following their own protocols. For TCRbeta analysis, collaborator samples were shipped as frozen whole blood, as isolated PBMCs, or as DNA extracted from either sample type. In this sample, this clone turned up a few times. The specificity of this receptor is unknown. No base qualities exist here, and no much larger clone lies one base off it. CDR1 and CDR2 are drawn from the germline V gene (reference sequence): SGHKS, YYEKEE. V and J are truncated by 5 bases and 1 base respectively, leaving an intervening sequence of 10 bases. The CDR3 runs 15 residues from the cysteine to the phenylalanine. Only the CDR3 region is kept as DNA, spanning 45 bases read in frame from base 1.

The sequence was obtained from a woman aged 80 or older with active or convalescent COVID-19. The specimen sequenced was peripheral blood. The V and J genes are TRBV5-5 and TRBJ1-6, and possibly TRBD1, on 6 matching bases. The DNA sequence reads TGTGCCAGCAGTCTACAGGGATCCTATAATTCACCCCTCCACTTT. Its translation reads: CASSLQGSYNSPLHF.